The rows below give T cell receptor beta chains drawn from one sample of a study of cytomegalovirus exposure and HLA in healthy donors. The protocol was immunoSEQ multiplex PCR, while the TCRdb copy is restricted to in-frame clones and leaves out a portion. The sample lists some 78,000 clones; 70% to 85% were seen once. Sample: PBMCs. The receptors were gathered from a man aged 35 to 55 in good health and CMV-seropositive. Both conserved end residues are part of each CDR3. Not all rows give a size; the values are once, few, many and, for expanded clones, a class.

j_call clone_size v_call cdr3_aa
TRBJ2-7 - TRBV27 CASSLGLGAALREQYF
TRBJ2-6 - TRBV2 CASRDREAGANVLTF
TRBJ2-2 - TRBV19 CASTNWGGVADTGELFF
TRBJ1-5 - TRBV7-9 CASSPGQGVGQPQHF
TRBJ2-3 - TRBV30 CAWVPLAGLTDTQYF
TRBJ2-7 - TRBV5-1 CASSTGPTVGPYEQYF
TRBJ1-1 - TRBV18 CASSPSGGPTEAFF
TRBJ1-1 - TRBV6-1 CASNLGQSEAFF
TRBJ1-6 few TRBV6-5 CASSSTGTNSPLHF
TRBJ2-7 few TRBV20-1 CSARGSYEQYF
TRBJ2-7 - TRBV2 CASRGEGAYEQYF
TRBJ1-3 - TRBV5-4 CASSLGQAFSGNTIYF
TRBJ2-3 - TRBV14 CASSLDRGGDTDTQYF
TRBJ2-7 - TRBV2 CASREMMGGTGQYF
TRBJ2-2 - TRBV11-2 CASSRGGGTGELFF
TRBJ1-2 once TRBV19 CASSILLRDLYGYTF
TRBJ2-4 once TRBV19 CASSDYISKNIQYF
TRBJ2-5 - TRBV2 CASTSGETQYF
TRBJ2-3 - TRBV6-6 CASSLGQGSTDTQYF
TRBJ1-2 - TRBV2 CASSEPGNYGYTF
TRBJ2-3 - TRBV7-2 CASSLDGGGTQYF
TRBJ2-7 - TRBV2 CASSGGLARCEQYF
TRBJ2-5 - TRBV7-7 CASSLYGWQETQYF
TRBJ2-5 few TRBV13 CASSSRDWRETQYF
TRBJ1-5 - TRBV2 CASRRTATISNQPQHF
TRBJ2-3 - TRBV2 CASSNLAGGPGDTQYF
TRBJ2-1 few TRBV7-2 CASSLTLADYNEQFF
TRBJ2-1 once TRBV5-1 CASSFGTGVGEQFF
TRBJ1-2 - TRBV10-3 CAISEGGQGGDYGYTF
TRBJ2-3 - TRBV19 CASSIGQVGDTQYF
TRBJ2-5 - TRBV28 CASSPQETQYF
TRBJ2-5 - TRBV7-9 CASSFSYQETQYF
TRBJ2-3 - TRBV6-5 CASRQGNLDTQYF
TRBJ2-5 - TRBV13 CASSSREQETQYF
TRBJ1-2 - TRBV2 CASSLLNYGYTF
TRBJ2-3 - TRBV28 CASSWDIKDTQYF
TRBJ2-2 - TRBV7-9 CASEGVGELFF
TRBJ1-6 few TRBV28 CASGQKGGVGVNSPLHF
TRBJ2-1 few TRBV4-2 CASSQDWGTGAYNEQFF
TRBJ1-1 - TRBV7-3 CASSLDGSGGGAFF
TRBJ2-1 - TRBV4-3 CASSQGGSGSYNEQFF
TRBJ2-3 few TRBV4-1 CASSRGLATDTQYF